The entry below gives a single T cell receptor beta chain sequence along with its context. Its cognate antigen is unknown. The sample belongs to a study of Graves' ophthalmopathy and Graves' hyperthyroidism. Amplified TCR beta CDR3 regions were obtained using RNA transcripts as template. The first round was an RT-PCR with HTBI primers, and the second round was a multiplex PCR. TCRdb re-called the multiplex PCR reads with MiXCR, one entry per CDR3 protein. The table lists 620,000 or so distinct CDR3 sequences, approximately 22% of them singletons. Study-wide results and limits: This model predicted ophthalmopathy progression (sensitivity 70.59%, specificity about 72%). Blood samples also showed most expanded thyroid clonotypes exceeding 0.001 frequency.

The CDR3 is 16 amino acids. CDR1 is MNHEY and CDR2 is SVGAGI in the germline V gene. The ends were cut back, 0 bases at V and 4 bases at J, with 15 bases in the middle. The sequence came from a woman younger than 35 with stable Graves' hyperthyroidism. Some clones in this sample may be carry-over from other donors' samples. Sequencing input: peripheral blood. The chain joins TRBV6-5 to TRBJ2-5, with D possibly TRBD2 on 5 matching bases. CDR3: CASSYSLTLGRETQYF. The CDR3 region has the DNA TGTGCCAGCAGTTACTCGCTGACCCTGGGGAGAGAGACCCAGTACTTC.